A selection of T cell receptor beta chains follows, all from one sample in a study of blood T cell repertoires in COVID-19. The protocol was immunoSEQ multiplex PCR, while the TCRdb copy is restricted to in-frame clones and leaves out a portion. The sample carries 300,000 to 400,000 clones, approximately 88% recorded once. Sequencing used PBMCs or T cells enriched from blood (not recorded which). Every receptor here comes from a woman in her 30s with acute COVID-19. Each CDR3 is given with its conserved first and last residue. Each record gives: D gene, V gene, J gene, clone size, CDR3 DNA, CDR3 protein. The D gene is left open where the match is weak. The size field is filled for only some rows; it gives once, few, many or a size class.

>.|TRBV5-1|TRBJ2-7|few
TGCGCCAGCAGCTCGGACAGCTACGAGCAGTACTTC
CASSSDSYEQYF
>.|TRBV10-1|TRBJ1-2|.
TGCGCCAGCAGTAACAGCAACTATGGCTACACCTTC
CASSNSNYGYTF
>.|TRBV6-4|TRBJ2-1|.
TGTGCCAGCAGCAGACGTGGACTCGGAGGGAATGAGCAGTTCTTC
CASSRRGLGGNEQFF
>TRBD1|TRBV10-3|TRBJ1-4|.
TGTGCCATCAGTTCCGGGACAGGGGGCTCACCGGCGACTCGGGCGAATGAAAAACTGTTTTTT
CAISSGTGGSPATRANEKLFF
>TRBD1|TRBV5-4|TRBJ1-2|.
TGTGCCAGCAGCTTAAGACAGGGGAAGGACGGCTACACCTTC
CASSLRQGKDGYTF
>.|TRBV29-1|TRBJ2-7|.
TGCAGCGTTGGAAGGACAGACAGCTCCTACGAGCAGTACTTC
CSVGRTDSSYEQYF
>.|TRBV2|TRBJ1-4|.
TGTGCCAGCAGTGAATTATCTAATGAAAAACTGTTTTTT
CASSELSNEKLFF
>.|TRBV6-4|TRBJ1-1|.
TGTGCCAGCAGGGCCCGGACAGTGAACATGAACACTGAAGCTTTCTTT
CASRARTVNMNTEAFF
>.|TRBV19|TRBJ1-1|.
TGTGCCAGTAGTATACCCTCCGGGGGGTCGAACACTGAAGCTTTCTTT
CASSIPSGGSNTEAFF
>TRBD2|TRBV7-3|TRBJ2-3|.
TGTGCCAGCAGCTTATGGGCCACGACTAGCGGGGTGGCGGGAGATACGCAGTATTTT
CASSLWATTSGVAGDTQYF
>TRBD1|TRBV6-4|TRBJ2-2|.
TGTGCCAGCAGACAGGGGGCGGACACCGGGGAGCTGTTTTTT
CASRQGADTGELFF
>TRBD2|TRBV5-1|TRBJ2-7|.
TGCGCCAGCAGCTTGCTCCGGGGGGTTGGCGAGCAGTACTTC
CASSLLRGVGEQYF
>.|TRBV29-1|TRBJ1-2|.
TGCAGCGCCCAAGACAGCACCAACTATGGCTACACCTTC
CSAQDSTNYGYTF
>.|TRBV7-9|TRBJ1-4|.
TGTGCCAGCAGCTTTAGTAATGAAAAACTGTTTTTT
CASSFSNEKLFF
>.|TRBV12-5|TRBJ2-7|.
TGTGCTAGTGCTCTAGGGGGGGACTACGAGCAGTACTTC
CASALGGDYEQYF
>.|TRBV7-9|TRBJ1-6|.
TGTGCCAGCAGGGACATCTATAATTCACCCCTCCACTTT
CASRDIYNSPLHF
>TRBD1|TRBV7-8|TRBJ2-1|once
TGTGCCAGCAGACAAGACAGGGGGCCCTACAATGAGCAGTTCTTC
CASRQDRGPYNEQFF
>TRBD1|TRBV19|TRBJ1-2|.
TGTGCCAGTACCGACAGGGGGCGAAACTATGGCTACACCTTC
CASTDRGRNYGYTF
>TRBD2|TRBV14|TRBJ2-7|few
TGTGCCAGCAGCCCTCTGGGGGGGACCGACGAGCAGTACTTC
CASSPLGGTDEQYF
>TRBD1|TRBV19|TRBJ1-2|.
TGTGCCAGTAGTGGGACAGTTTATGGCTACACCTTC
CASSGTVYGYTF
>TRBD1|TRBV27|TRBJ2-5|.
TGTGCCAGCAAAACCGGGACAGGCTCAATCCAAGAGACCCAGTACTTC
CASKTGTGSIQETQYF
>TRBD1|TRBV18|TRBJ2-1|.
TGTGCCAGCTCACCAACCGGGACAGGGGGCTCCAATGAGCAGTTCTTC
CASSPTGTGGSNEQFF
>TRBD1|TRBV30|TRBJ2-1|.
TGTGCCTGGATGCCGGGACAGGTATACAATGAGCAGTTCTTC
CAWMPGQVYNEQFF
>.|TRBV9|TRBJ1-1|.
TGTGCCAGCAGCGCCGGAAGGGGTACTGAAGCTTTCTTT
CASSAGRGTEAFF
>TRBD1|TRBV10-3|TRBJ1-2|once
TGTGCCATCAGCCCGACAGGGGGCCAGGTCTATGGCTACACCTTC
CAISPTGGQVYGYTF
>TRBD1|TRBV19|TRBJ2-7|.
TGTGCCAGTAGTGCCTCAGGCAGGGGGACCTACGAGCAGTACTTC
CASSASGRGTYEQYF
>.|TRBV5-1|TRBJ2-3|.
TGCGCCAGCAGCCCGAAGATCACTAGTTCTCCAGATACGCAGTATTTT
CASSPKITSSPDTQYF
>TRBD1|TRBV6-2/TRBV6-3|TRBJ1-2|.
TGTGCCAGCAGTTCCGCCGGGACAGGGGACTATGGCTACACCTTC
CASSSAGTGDYGYTF
>.|TRBV11-3|TRBJ1-1|once
TGTGCCAGCAGCCCCCCCCGGACAGATATGAACACTGAAGCTTTCTTT
CASSPPRTDMNTEAFF
>TRBD1|TRBV24-1|TRBJ1-1|.
TGTGCCACCAGGGGAAATCAGGGGGTGACTGAAGCTTTCTTT
CATRGNQGVTEAFF
>TRBD1|TRBV18|TRBJ2-7|.
TGTGCCAGCTCACCTCTGACAGGGACCTACGAGCAGTACTTC
CASSPLTGTYEQYF
>TRBD1|TRBV6-5|TRBJ2-7|.
TGTGCCAGCGGACAGGGGACCTACGAGCAGTACTTC
CASGQGTYEQYF
>.|TRBV5-1|TRBJ1-2|once
TGCGCCAGCAGCTTAGACACTGCGGGCTACACCTTC
CASSLDTAGYTF
>.|TRBV30|TRBJ1-4|.
TGTGCCTCCTTTGGTCCGAGGGATGAAAAACTGTTTTTT
CASFGPRDEKLFF
>.|TRBV27|TRBJ1-5|.
TGTGCCAGCAGACCGACCCGGGACACCCAGCCCCAGCATTTT
CASRPTRDTQPQHF
>TRBD2|TRBV3-1/TRBV3-2|TRBJ2-3|.
TGTGCCAGCAGTAATAGGGGCGGGGGTCACATCACAGATACGCAGTATTTT
CASSNRGGGHITDTQYF
>.|TRBV9|TRBJ2-3|.
TGTGCCAGCAGCGTAGGGCCTAGCACAGATACGCAGTATTTT
CASSVGPSTDTQYF
>TRBD1|TRBV5-1|TRBJ2-5|.
TGCGCCAGCAACCCCCTTACAGGGGGCGTGAAGACCCAGTACTTC
CASNPLTGGVKTQYF
>.|TRBV4-1|TRBJ1-3|.
TGCGCCAGCAGCCAAGATGAGTCTGGAAACACCATATATTTT
CASSQDESGNTIYF
>.|TRBV7-2|TRBJ2-1|.
TGTGCCAGCAGCAACAGGACAGCAAATGAGCAGTTCTTC
CASSNRTANEQFF
>TRBD2|TRBV24-1|TRBJ2-3|.
TGTGCCACCAGGAGACTAGCGGGAGATACGCAGTATTTT
CATRRLAGDTQYF
>TRBD2|TRBV19|TRBJ2-3|.
TGTGCCAGTAGTATTGGCGGGGGGGCCACAGATACGCAGTATTTT
CASSIGGGATDTQYF
>TRBD2|TRBV7-2|TRBJ2-3|.
TGTGCCAGCAGCTTAGCCCTACTAGCGGGCACAGATACGCAGTATTTT
CASSLALLAGTDTQYF
>.|TRBV18|TRBJ2-3|.
TGTGCCAGCTCAAGCAGCAAGCCCGGGACACGAGATACGCAGTATTTT
CASSSSKPGTRDTQYF